Sequencing of this T cell receptor (beta chain) was carried out in a study of blood T cell repertoires in COVID-19. Generated by immunoSEQ multiplex PCR, the TCRdb table keeps only in-frame clones and is missing some. Among a few hundred thousand clones listed, 86% were seen once. V was trimmed by 1 base and J by 1 base, leaving 11 bases between them. CDR3 length: 14 residues. The V gene's germline CDR1 is GTSNPN and CDR2 SVGIG (reference sequence). The source material was peripheral blood. The receptor was isolated from a woman in her 70s with COVID-19, enrolled during active disease. The genes are TRBV30 and TRBJ2-7, with unresolved D. CDR3 DNA sequence: TGTGCCTGGAGTGGTCTGGGCAGTTCCTACGAGCAGTACTTC. Amino acids: CAWSGLGSSYEQYF.